This T cell receptor beta chain stems from a study of spatial heterogeneity in lung cancer. Study at large: More than 9.5 raw reads, on average, carried each unique TCR and UMI combination.

Time point noted: sample taken at primary tumor resection. Tumor, nontumor lung or frozen PBMC supplied whole RNA, sequenced without sorting. This clonotype was counted between two and nine times. The junction had 6 bases not matched to a gene; V was cut back by 3 bases and J by 1 base. Germline V gives CDR1 KGHSH, CDR2 LQKENI. The CDR3 totals 16 residues. From the 5' RACE reads, TCRdb called clonotypes with MiXCR, one entry per CDR3 protein. The data show 7,300 or so distinct CDR3 sequences, around 15% seen once. The sample here was normal lung tissue next to the tumor, taken at surgery. The gene calls are TRBV18 and TRBJ2-3; TRBD2 matches 8 bases. The receptor was isolated from a male donor with early-stage non-small cell lung cancer. CDR3 nucleotide sequence: TGTGCCAGCTCACCGCGCGGGGGGAGCGGCACAGATACGCAGTATTTT. Its translation is CASSPRGGSGTDTQYF.